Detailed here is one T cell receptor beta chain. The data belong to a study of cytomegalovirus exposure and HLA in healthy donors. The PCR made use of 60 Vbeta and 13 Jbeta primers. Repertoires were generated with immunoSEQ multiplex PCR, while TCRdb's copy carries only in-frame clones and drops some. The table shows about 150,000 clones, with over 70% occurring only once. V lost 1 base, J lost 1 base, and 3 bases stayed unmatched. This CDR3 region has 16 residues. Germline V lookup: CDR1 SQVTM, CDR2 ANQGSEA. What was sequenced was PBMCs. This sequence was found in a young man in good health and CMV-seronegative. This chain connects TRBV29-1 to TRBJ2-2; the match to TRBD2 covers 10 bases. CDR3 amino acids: CSVEGLAGVNTGELFF. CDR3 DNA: TGCAGCGTTGAAGGGCTAGCGGGGGTGAACACCGGGGAGCTGTTTTTT.